The 18 T cell receptor beta chains below were found in one sample sequenced in a study of cytomegalovirus exposure and HLA in healthy donors. The PCR employed 60 Vbeta primers together with 13 Jbeta primers. Produced via immunoSEQ multiplex PCR; TCRdb's table is partial and in-frame only. Here the sample spans roughly 100,000 clones, roughly 80% being singletons. Input material: PBMCs. Receptors were obtained from a woman aged 40-49 years in good health and CMV-seropositive.

The CDR3 loop is CASGRSRTGEGSSGANVLTF. As DNA, the CDR3 is TGTGCTAGTGGACGATCGAGGACAGGGGAGGGGAGCTCTGGGGCCAACGTCCTGACTTTC. The V gene is TRBV12-5, the J gene TRBJ2-6, with 9 bases that match TRBD1. CDR1 LGHNT and CDR2 FRNRAP come from the germline V gene. The CDR3 sequence is 20 residues long. V dropped 6 bases and J dropped 0; count of bases not matched to a gene: 15.

In this sample, this clone turned up once. Relative to the germline gene, one junction end is altered; a read error may explain this. J is TRBJ1-5 and V is TRBV2; 8 bases match TRBD1. From germline, CDR1 is SNHLY and CDR2 FYNNEI. The CDR3 spans 13 residues. The CDR3 DNA is TGTGCCAGCAGGGCGACAGGGGATCAGCCCCAACATTTT. As protein: CASRATGDQPQHF.

This rearrangement joins TRBV4-1 to TRBJ1-1; TRBD1 matches at 7 bases. The CDR3 sequence is 15 residues long. V lost 1 base and J lost 5; bases outside the gene matches: 7. Per the germline V gene, CDR1 is MGHRA and CDR2 is YSYEKL. The CDR3 region is CASSQVSGGRTEAFF. The CDR3 DNA reads TGCGCCAGCAGCCAAGTTTCAGGGGGTAGGACTGAAGCTTTCTTT.

The V gene is TRBV7-6, the J gene TRBJ2-7; possible D gene TRBD2, 5 bases. The V end was cut by 0 bases, the J end by 2 bases, with 11 bases between. Germline assignment: CDR1 SGHVS and CDR2 FNYEAQ. This CDR3 comprises 15 residues. The chain's CDR3 is CASSLAGDEAYEQYF. For the CDR3, the DNA is TGTGCCAGCAGCTTAGCGGGAGATGAGGCCTACGAGCAGTACTTC. Combining the CDR3 with reference TRBV7-6 and TRBJ2-7 gives the whole variable domain GAGVSQSPRYKVTKRGQDVALRCDPISGHVSLYWYRQALGQGPEFLTYFNYEAQQDKSGLPNDRFSAERPEGSISTLTIQRTEQRDSAMYRCASSLAGDEAYEQYFGPGTRLTVT.

This rearrangement joins TRBV28 to TRBJ2-7; TRBD1 agrees at 8 bases. Germline-derived CDR1 and CDR2 are MDHEN and SYDVKM. CDR3 size: 14 residues. V shed 6 bases and J 5 bases; nucleotides not matched to a gene: 9. The CDR3 sequence: CASSLSSGGNEQYF. CDR3 sequence (DNA): TGTGCCAGCAGCTTGTCCTCAGGGGGCAACGAGCAGTACTTC.

This clone came up a few times. CDR3 region: CASSPRRDSYNEQFF. DNA for the CDR3: TGTGCCAGTAGTCCTCGTCGGGACAGCTACAATGAGCAGTTCTTC. The chain is built from TRBV19 and TRBJ2-1; 7 bases are shared with TRBD1. CDR1 is LNHDA and CDR2 is SQIVND in the germline V gene (reference sequence). Trimming at V came to 5 bases and at J to 3 bases, leaving 7 bases not matched to a gene. This CDR3 comprises 15 residues.

V gene TRBV2 combines with J gene TRBJ2-3, with a possible D match to TRBD1 (5 bases). The V end lost 7 bases, the J end lost 0 bases, and 8 bases lay between the germline ends. Germline CDR1 is SNHLY and CDR2 is FYNNEI. The CDR3 extends over 13 amino acids. CDR3 in amino acids: CASIQGSTDTQYF. The DNA of the CDR3 is TGTGCCAGCATTCAGGGTAGCACAGATACGCAGTATTTT. The complete variable domain, with remaining parts taken from reference TRBV2 and TRBJ2-3, reads EPEVTQTPSHQVTQMGQEVILRCVPISNHLYFYWYRQILGQKVEFLVSFYNNEISEKSEIFDDQFSVERPDGSNFTLKIRSTKLEDSAMYFCASIQGSTDTQYFGPGTRLTVL.

The CDR3 loop is CASSQVIPLAGGPYEQYF. The CDR3 DNA reads TGCGCCAGCAGCCAAGTTATCCCACTAGCGGGAGGACCATACGAGCAGTACTTC. The genes are TRBV4-1 and TRBJ2-7; 12 nucleotides match TRBD2. Germline CDR1 and CDR2: MGHRA and YSYEKL. V dropped 1 base and J dropped 4; count of bases not matched to a gene: 11. The CDR3 consists of 18 residues.

The chain has TRBV6-4 and TRBJ1-1, with D unclear. This CDR3 contains 13 residues. Per germline, CDR1 MRHNA and CDR2 SNTAGT. The V and J ends lost 2 bases and 5 bases respectively, with 9 bases between them. CDR3 amino acids: CASSDGEKTEAFF. The CDR3, as DNA: TGTGCCAGCAGTGACGGAGAAAAGACTGAAGCTTTCTTT.

The chain employs TRBV7-9 and TRBJ2-1; 9 bases align to TRBD2. The length of the CDR3 is 17 residues. The germline gives CDR1 SEHNR, CDR2 FQNEAQ (reference sequence). Trimming took 5 bases from V and 8 from J; bases not matched to a gene: 16. The CDR3 reads CASSPPIAGECLYEQFF. The CDR3 coding sequence is TGTGCCAGCAGCCCCCCCATAGCGGGAGAGTGTCTCTATGAGCAGTTCTTC.

This clone was picked up many times. The chain uses TRBV7-9 and TRBJ1-3, with TRBD1 as a possible D gene (5 bases). Germline CDR1 is SEHNR and CDR2 is FQNEAQ (reference sequence). The CDR3 extends over 15 amino acids. Trimming removed 1 base at V and 0 bases at J, with 7 bases between. CDR3 region: CASSLDGGSGNTIYF. The CDR3 nucleotides read TGTGCCAGCAGCTTAGACGGGGGCTCTGGAAACACCATATATTTT. Full variable domain (outside the CDR3, taken from reference TRBV7-9 and TRBJ1-3): DTGVSQNPRHKITKRGQNVTFRCDPISEHNRLYWYRQTLGQGPEFLTYFQNEAQLEKSRLLSDRFSAERPKGSFSTLEIQRTEQGDSAMYLCASSLDGGSGNTIYFGEGSWLTVV.

The table lists this clone with a few counts. The chain recombines TRBV7-9 with TRBJ1-2; 7 nucleotides agree with TRBD1. This CDR3 spans 13 amino acids. V was pared by 0 bases and J by 7 bases, with 2 bases of the junction left unmatched. CDR1 is SEHNR and CDR2 is FQNEAQ in the germline V gene (reference sequence). This CDR3 is CASSLAGGSGYTF. CDR3 DNA: TGTGCCAGCAGCTTAGCAGGGGGCTCTGGCTACACCTTC.

This clone has just one count. This chain connects TRBV6-4 to TRBJ2-2, with TRBD1 as a possible D gene (6 bases). V was cut by 8 bases and J by 3 bases, with 13 bases left in between. The CDR3 contains 14 residues. CDR1 is MRHNA, CDR2 SNTAGT, per germline. CDR3 nucleotide sequence: TGTGCCAGCGTTCGACAGGATGACACCGGGGAGCTGTTTTTT. Translating gives CASVRQDDTGELFF.

The chain joins TRBV7-6 to TRBJ1-2; possible D gene TRBD1, 6 bases. The CDR3 covers 13 residues. The germline V gene encodes CDR1 SGHVS and CDR2 FNYEAQ. The V end was cut by 1 base, the J end by 3 bases, with 6 bases between. The CDR3 nucleotides read TGTGCCAGCAGCTTAGGACAGGACTATGGCTACACCTTC. It translates to CASSLGQDYGYTF.

This clone came up once. The rearrangement uses TRBV6-5 and TRBJ2-2; D not resolved. V lost 3 bases and J 6 bases, leaving 11 bases between the germline ends. The CDR3 runs to 14 residues. Germline V gene sequence: CDR1 MNHEY, CDR2 SVGAGI. DNA for the CDR3: TGTGCCAGCAGTTATTCGGTGGTGGCCGGGGAGCTGTTTTTT. Protein: CASSYSVVAGELFF.

The gene calls are TRBV10-3 and TRBJ2-1; D gene unclear. In germline, CDR1 is ENHRY, CDR2 SYGVKD. V was clipped by 4 bases and J by 3 bases, with 16 bases between them. The CDR3 sequence is 16 residues long. This CDR3 is CAISGLRRTVYNEQFF. The DNA of the CDR3 is TGTGCCATCAGTGGATTGAGGCGTACCGTCTACAATGAGCAGTTCTTC.

This chain uses TRBV5-1 with TRBJ1-3; 9 bases fit TRBD1. The CDR3 is made up of 15 amino acids. V shed 3 bases, J shed 2 bases, and the junction held 3 bases outside the gene matches. Germline CDR1 is SGHRS and CDR2 is YFSETQ. The CDR3 is CASSSQGAPGNTIYF. As DNA, the CDR3 is TGCGCCAGCAGCTCACAGGGGGCTCCTGGAAACACCATATATTTT. Using reference TRBV5-1 and TRBJ1-3 for the parts outside the CDR3, the full variable domain is KAGVTQTPRYLIKTRGQQVTLSCSPISGHRSVSWYQQTPGQGLQFLFEYFSETQRNKGNFPGRFSGRQFSNSRSEMNVSTLELGDSALYLCASSSQGAPGNTIYFGEGSWLTVV.

The V and J genes are TRBV6-4 and TRBJ2-7; the match to TRBD1 covers 12 bases. The CDR3 is 17 residues long. Germline CDR1 reads MRHNA; CDR2 reads SNTAGT. V dropped 7 bases and J dropped 5; count of bases not matched to a gene: 15. The CDR3 DNA is TGTGCCAGCATTAGGGACAGGGGGCTTCCATATGATGACGAGCAGTACTTC. It codes for CASIRDRGLPYDDEQYF.